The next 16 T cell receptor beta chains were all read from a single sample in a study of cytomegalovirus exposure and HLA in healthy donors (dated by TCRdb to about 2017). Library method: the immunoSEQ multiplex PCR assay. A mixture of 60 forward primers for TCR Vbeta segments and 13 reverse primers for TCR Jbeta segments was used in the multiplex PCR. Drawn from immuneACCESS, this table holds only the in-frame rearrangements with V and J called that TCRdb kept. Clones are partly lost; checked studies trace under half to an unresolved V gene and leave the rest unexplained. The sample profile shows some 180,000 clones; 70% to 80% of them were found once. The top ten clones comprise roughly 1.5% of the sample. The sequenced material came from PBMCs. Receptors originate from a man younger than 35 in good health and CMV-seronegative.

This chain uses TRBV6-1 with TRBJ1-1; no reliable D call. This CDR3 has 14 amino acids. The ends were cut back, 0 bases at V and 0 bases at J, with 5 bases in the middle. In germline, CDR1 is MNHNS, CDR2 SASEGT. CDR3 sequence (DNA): TGTGCCAGCAGTGAAGCGCTAATGAACACTGAAGCTTTCTTT. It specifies CASSEALMNTEAFF.

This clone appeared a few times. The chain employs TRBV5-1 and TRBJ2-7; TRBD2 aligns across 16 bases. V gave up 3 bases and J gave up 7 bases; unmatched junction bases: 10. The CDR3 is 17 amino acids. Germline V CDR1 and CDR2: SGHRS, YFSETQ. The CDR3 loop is CASSYYPGLAGGQEQYF. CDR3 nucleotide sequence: TGCGCCAGCAGCTACTATCCGGGACTAGCGGGGGGGCAGGAGCAGTACTTC.

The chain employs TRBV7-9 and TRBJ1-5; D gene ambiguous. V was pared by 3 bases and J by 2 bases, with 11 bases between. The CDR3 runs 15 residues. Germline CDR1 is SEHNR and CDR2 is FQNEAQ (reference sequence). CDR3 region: CASSLYGSGNQPQHF. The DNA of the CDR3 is TGTGCCAGCAGCTTGTACGGGAGTGGCAATCAGCCCCAGCATTTT.

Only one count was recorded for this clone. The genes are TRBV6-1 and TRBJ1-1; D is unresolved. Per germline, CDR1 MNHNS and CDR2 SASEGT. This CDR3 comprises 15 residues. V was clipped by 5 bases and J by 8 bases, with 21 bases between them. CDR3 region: CASSSIRKWSPEAFF. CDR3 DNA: TGTGCCAGCAGTTCAATACGGAAATGGAGTCCGGAAGCTTTCTTT.

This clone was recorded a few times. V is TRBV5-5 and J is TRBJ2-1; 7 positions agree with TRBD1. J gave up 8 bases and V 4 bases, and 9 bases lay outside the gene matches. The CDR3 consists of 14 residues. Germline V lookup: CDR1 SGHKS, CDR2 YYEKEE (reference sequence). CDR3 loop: CASSQRQGSDEQFF. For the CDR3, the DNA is TGTGCCAGCAGCCAAAGACAGGGTTCCGATGAGCAGTTCTTC.

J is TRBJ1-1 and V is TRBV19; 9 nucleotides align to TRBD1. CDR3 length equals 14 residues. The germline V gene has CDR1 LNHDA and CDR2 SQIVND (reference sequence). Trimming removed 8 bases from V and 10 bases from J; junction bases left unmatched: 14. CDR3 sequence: CASCPDRGPSGAFF. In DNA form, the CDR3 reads TGTGCCAGTTGCCCGGACAGGGGTCCTTCGGGAGCTTTCTTT.

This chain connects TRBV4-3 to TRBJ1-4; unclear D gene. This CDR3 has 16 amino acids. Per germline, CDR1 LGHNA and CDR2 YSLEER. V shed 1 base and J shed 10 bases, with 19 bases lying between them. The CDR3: CASSQGLMVGVGKLFF. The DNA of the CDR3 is TGCGCCAGCAGCCAAGGACTTATGGTTGGAGTAGGAAAACTGTTTTTT.

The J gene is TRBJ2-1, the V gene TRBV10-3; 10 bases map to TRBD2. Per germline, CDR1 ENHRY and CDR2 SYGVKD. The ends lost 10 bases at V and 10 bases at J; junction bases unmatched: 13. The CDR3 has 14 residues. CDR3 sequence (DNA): TGTGCCACCGCGCCAATTCTAGCGGGAGACGAGCAGTTCTTC. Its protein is CATAPILAGDEQFF.

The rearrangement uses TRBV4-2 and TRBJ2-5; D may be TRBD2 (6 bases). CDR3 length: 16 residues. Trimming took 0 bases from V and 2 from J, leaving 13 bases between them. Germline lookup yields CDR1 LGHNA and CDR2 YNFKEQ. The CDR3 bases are TGTGCCAGCAGCCAAGAGGGAGGTCCCTCGCAAGAGACCCAGTACTTC. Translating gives CASSQEGGPSQETQYF.

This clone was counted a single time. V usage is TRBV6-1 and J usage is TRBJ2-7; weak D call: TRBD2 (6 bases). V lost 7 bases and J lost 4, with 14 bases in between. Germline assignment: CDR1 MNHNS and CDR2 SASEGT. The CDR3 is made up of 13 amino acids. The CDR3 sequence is CASTEGNGYEQYF. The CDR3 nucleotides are TGTGCCAGCACGGAGGGAAACGGATACGAGCAGTACTTC.

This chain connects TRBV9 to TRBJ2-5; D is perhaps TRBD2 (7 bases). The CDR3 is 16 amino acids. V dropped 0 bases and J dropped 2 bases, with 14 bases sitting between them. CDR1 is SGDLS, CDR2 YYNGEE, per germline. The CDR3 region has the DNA TGTGCCAGCAGCGTAGGGGGGCCCGGGGGGCAAGAGACCCAGTACTTC. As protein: CASSVGGPGGQETQYF.

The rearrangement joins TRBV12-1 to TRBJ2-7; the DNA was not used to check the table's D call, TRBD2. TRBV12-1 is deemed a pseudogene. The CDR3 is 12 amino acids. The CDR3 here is CASSFDSHEQYF. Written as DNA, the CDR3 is TGTGCCAGCAGCTTCGACTCCCACGAGCAGTACTTC.

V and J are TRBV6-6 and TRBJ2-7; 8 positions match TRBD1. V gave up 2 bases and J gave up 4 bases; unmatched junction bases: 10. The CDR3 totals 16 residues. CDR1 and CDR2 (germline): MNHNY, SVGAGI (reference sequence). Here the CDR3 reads CASSYPPGQAVYEQYF. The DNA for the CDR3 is TGTGCCAGCAGTTACCCCCCGGGACAGGCTGTTTACGAGCAGTACTTC.

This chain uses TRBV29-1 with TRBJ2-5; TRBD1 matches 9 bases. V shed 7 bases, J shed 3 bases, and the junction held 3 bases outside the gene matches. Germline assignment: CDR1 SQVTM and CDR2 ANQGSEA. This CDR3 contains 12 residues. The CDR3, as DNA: TGCAGCGCAAGGACAGGGGAAGAGACCCAGTACTTC. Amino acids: CSARTGEETQYF.

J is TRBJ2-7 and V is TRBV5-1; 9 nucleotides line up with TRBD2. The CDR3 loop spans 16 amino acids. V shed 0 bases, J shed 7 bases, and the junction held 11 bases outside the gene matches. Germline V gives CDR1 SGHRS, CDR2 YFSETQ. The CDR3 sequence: CASSLDGSGRQQEQYF. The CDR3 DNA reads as TGCGCCAGCAGCTTGGATGGTAGCGGGAGACAACAAGAGCAGTACTTC.

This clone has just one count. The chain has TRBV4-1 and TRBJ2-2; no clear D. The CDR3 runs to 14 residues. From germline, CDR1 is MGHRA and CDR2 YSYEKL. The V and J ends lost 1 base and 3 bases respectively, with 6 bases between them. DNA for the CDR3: TGCGCCAGCAGCCAAGGCCGGGACACCGGGGAGCTGTTTTTT. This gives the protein CASSQGRDTGELFF.